This TCR beta chain was obtained from a study of CD8 T cells in ankylosing spondylitis. Study outcomes and limitations: Ankylosing spondylitis blood appeared to be characterized by a TCR beta motif of 7 to 9 highly homologous variants.

This CDR3 contains 15 residues. Germline CDR1 SGHTA, CDR2 FQGTGA. The ends were cut back, 1 base at V and 6 bases at J, with 14 bases in the middle. As the method for making TCR beta libraries, quantitative 5'-RACE with molecular barcodes was used. TCRdb independently ran MiXCR on the 5' RACE reads; one entry per CDR3 protein. The sample shows more than 60,000 distinct CDR3 sequences, less than 6% of them seen only once. This clonotype was seen a handful of times. Its target is unknown. This sequence originates from a male donor with ankylosing spondylitis or in good health (not recorded which). The sequenced sample consisted of blood, either unsorted or a sorted T cell fraction (not recorded which). The chain recombines TRBV7-3 with TRBJ2-3; no clear D gene. The CDR3 DNA follows: TGTGCCAGCAGCTTAAACTGGGATCCCAGGGATACGCAGTATTTT. Its translation is CASSLNWDPRDTQYF.